One and the same sample provided the 25 T cell receptor beta chains below, sequenced in a study of shared clonotypes between healthy human individuals. Method: immunoSEQ multiplex PCR; TCRdb's copy keeps in-frame clones and lacks some. This sample has about 1.1 million clones, with approximately 78% found just once. Sequenced: memory CD4+ T cells from PBMCs. Subset meaning: CD45RA-negative fraction. The receptor set was obtained from a man aged 18 to 35 in good health. Some clones in this sample may be carry-over from other donors' samples.

The chain joins TRBV6-1 to TRBJ2-7; weak D call: TRBD2 (5 bases). CDR1 and CDR2 (germline): MNHNS, SASEGT. V lost 11 bases and J lost 1, with 21 bases in between. This CDR3 spans 15 amino acids. CDR3 sequence (DNA): TGTGCCTGCATGCCCCTAGCTCTGGGATCCTACGAGCAGTACTTC. It yields the protein CACMPLALGSYEQYF.

The sample holds a few counts of this clone. The chain recombines TRBV27 with TRBJ1-2; D is undetermined. Germline CDR1 and CDR2: MNHEY and SMNVEV (reference sequence). V was shortened by 4 bases and J by 1 base, with 10 bases between the two germline ends. This CDR3 comprises 14 residues. CDR3 amino acids: CASSSRTDNYGYTF. The CDR3 bases are TGTGCCAGCAGTTCGAGGACCGATAACTATGGCTACACCTTC.

This clone was observed a few times. The chain employs TRBV4-1 and TRBJ2-7, with 7 bases identical to TRBD1. The V and J ends lost 4 bases and 7 bases, in that order; junction bases with no gene match: 4. Germline CDR1 MGHRA, CDR2 YSYEKL. The CDR3 has 12 residues. In DNA, the CDR3 is TGCGCCAGCAGCCGACAGGGTGGGGAGCAGTACTTC. Protein product: CASSRQGGEQYF.

The genes are TRBV6-1 and TRBJ2-3; 7 bases agree with TRBD2. This CDR3 spans 15 amino acids. Germline CDR1 reads MNHNS; CDR2 reads SASEGT. The J segment lost 7 bases and the V segment lost 6 bases, leaving 13 bases of the junction unmatched. CDR3 loop: CASRGTILTQNTQYF. The CDR3 DNA follows: TGTGCCAGCAGGGGGACTATCCTAACCCAGAATACGCAGTATTTT.

This rearrangement joins TRBV10-3 to TRBJ1-1; D is perhaps TRBD1 (5 bases). The V gene's germline CDR1 is ENHRY and CDR2 SYGVKD. This CDR3 is built from 14 residues. V lost 4 bases and J 9 bases, leaving 18 bases between the germline ends. The CDR3 region is CAISGVDWGEKAFF. CDR3 DNA: TGTGCCATCAGTGGGGTGGATTGGGGGGAGAAAGCTTTCTTT.

The rearrangement uses TRBV5-5 and TRBJ2-7; D is uncertain. Trimming cost V 9 bases and J 5 bases, with 21 bases left between them. The CDR3 loop spans 14 amino acids. Germline values: CDR1 SGHKS, CDR2 YYEKEE (reference sequence). CDR3 sequence: CATRQSPVEDEQYF. CDR3 in DNA: TGTGCCACTCGTCAGTCCCCCGTTGAAGACGAGCAGTACTTC.

This chain joins TRBV28 and TRBJ1-2; 7 positions agree with TRBD1. This CDR3 contains 16 residues. The germline gives CDR1 MDHEN, CDR2 SYDVKM. Trimming took 3 bases from V and 0 from J; bases not matched to a gene: 7. The CDR3: CASSFTGAPTNYGYTF. The CDR3 region has the DNA TGTGCCAGCAGTTTTACAGGGGCCCCTACTAACTATGGCTACACCTTC.

J is TRBJ2-1 and V is TRBV11-2; 8 nucleotides agree with TRBD2. This CDR3 region has 17 residues. Germline CDR1 reads SGHAT; CDR2 reads FQNNGV. With 5 bases clipped from V and 6 bases from J, the junction kept 15 bases outside the gene matches. As DNA, the CDR3 is TGTGCCAGCAGCCGCAACCCCCCCCAACTAGCGGCCAATGAGCAGTTCTTC. Translated, it gives CASSRNPPQLAANEQFF.

The CDR3 reads CASRQAEGAGGPWETQYF. The CDR3 DNA sequence: TGTGCCAGCAGACAGGCGGAGGGAGCGGGAGGGCCCTGGGAGACCCAGTACTTC. The rearrangement links TRBV27 to TRBJ2-5; 10 bases align to TRBD2. In germline, CDR1 is MNHEY, CDR2 SMNVEV (reference sequence). This CDR3 contains 18 residues. The V gene end was trimmed by 6 bases and the J gene end by 5 bases; junction bases not matched to a gene: 18.

This clone was seen a single time. J is TRBJ2-7 and V is TRBV28, with 9 bases aligning to TRBD1. Germline V lookup: CDR1 MDHEN, CDR2 SYDVKM. The CDR3 is 15 residues long. V lost 6 bases and J lost 0; bases outside the gene matches: 6. This chain's CDR3 is CASRNPGQGSYEQYF. CDR3 bases: TGTGCCAGCAGAAATCCGGGACAGGGCTCCTACGAGCAGTACTTC.

This clone was seen a few times. The J gene is TRBJ1-1, the V gene TRBV28, with TRBD1 matching over 12 bases. CDR3 length: 15 amino acids. The V gene end was trimmed by 2 bases and the J gene end by 5 bases; junction bases not matched to a gene: 3. The V gene's germline CDR1 is MDHEN and CDR2 SYDVKM. CDR3 sequence reads: CASSLPGQGATEAFF. CDR3 DNA sequence: TGTGCCAGCAGTTTACCGGGACAGGGGGCGACTGAAGCTTTCTTT.

As regards this clone: Other nucleotide sequences in the sample specify the same CDR3. This chain joins TRBV28 and TRBJ1-4; 8 nucleotides line up with TRBD1. V trimming: 2 bases; J trimming: 2 bases; junction bases outside the gene matches: 1. Germline V gene sequence: CDR1 MDHEN, CDR2 SYDVKM. The CDR3 loop spans 15 amino acids. The CDR3 here is CASSLQGATNEKLFF. CDR3 nucleotide sequence: TGTGCCAGCAGTTTACAGGGGGCTACTAATGAAAAACTGTTTTTT.

This chain links TRBV28 with TRBJ2-7, with D perhaps TRBD2 (6 bases). This CDR3 has 12 amino acids. CDR1 and CDR2 (germline): MDHEN, SYDVKM. Trimming shortened V by 6 bases and J by 5 bases, and 11 bases separated the two germline ends. The CDR3 is CASRGLANEQYF. CDR3 nucleotides: TGTGCCAGCAGGGGGCTAGCGAACGAGCAGTACTTC.

The chain links TRBV15 to TRBJ2-3; D is possibly TRBD1 or TRBD2 (5 bases each). The CDR3 runs to 18 residues. In germline, CDR1 is LNHNV, CDR2 YYDKDF (reference sequence). Trimming removed 6 bases at V and 0 bases at J, with 22 bases between. The CDR3 protein is CATRKSGRITISTDTQYF. For the CDR3, the DNA is TGTGCCACCAGGAAGTCGGGACGTATCACAATTAGCACAGATACGCAGTATTTT. Full variable domain (missing parts from reference TRBV15 and TRBJ2-3): DAMVIQNPRYQVTQFGKPVTLSCSQTLNHNVMYWYQQKSSQAPKLLFHYYDKDFNNEADTPDNFQSRRPNTSFCFLDIRSPGLGDTAMYLCATRKSGRITISTDTQYFGPGTRLTVL.

V usage is TRBV28 and J usage is TRBJ1-2; tentative D call: TRBD1 (6 bases). The CDR3 consists of 15 residues. Germline lookup yields CDR1 MDHEN and CDR2 SYDVKM. The ends were cut back, 9 bases at V and 4 bases at J, with 21 bases in the middle. As DNA, the CDR3 is TGTGCCAGTAAGGACAGCACCTACACTAGCTATGGCTACACCTTC. Protein product: CASKDSTYTSYGYTF.

The rearrangement links TRBV10-2 to TRBJ2-3, with D unresolved. CDR1 is WSHSY and CDR2 is SAAADI in the germline V gene. The V end was cut by 3 bases, the J end by 6 bases, with 13 bases between. The CDR3 length is 14 residues. The CDR3 spells CASSERISRDTQYF. DNA for the CDR3: TGCGCCAGCAGTGAAAGAATTTCGAGGGATACGCAGTATTTT.

This clone was seen just once. This chain joins TRBV5-6 and TRBJ1-1; D gene ambiguous. Trimming pared 3 bases from V and 0 bases from J, leaving 24 bases between. The CDR3 is made up of 19 amino acids. The V gene's germline CDR1 is SGHDT and CDR2 YYEEEE. The CDR3 DNA follows: TGTGCCAGCAGCTACGGACTCCCTGTGGCACCTCGACTGAACACTGAAGCTTTCTTT. Residues: CASSYGLPVAPRLNTEAFF.

V is TRBV5-1 and J is TRBJ2-2, with 7 positions matching TRBD1. V shed 0 bases, J shed 5 bases, and the junction held 4 bases outside the gene matches. Germline values: CDR1 SGHRS, CDR2 YFSETQ. There are 15 residues in the CDR3. Here the CDR3 reads CASSLEGQQTGELFF. CDR3 in DNA: TGCGCCAGCAGCTTGGAGGGACAGCAGACCGGGGAGCTGTTTTTT.

Notes on this clone: Different DNA sequences within this sample yield the same CDR3. This chain uses TRBV5-1 with TRBJ1-4; tentative D call: TRBD1 (6 bases). V lost 4 bases and J 5 bases, leaving 12 bases between the germline ends. Germline CDR1 and CDR2: SGHRS and YFSETQ. This CDR3 region has 14 residues. CDR3 DNA: TGCGCCAGCAGCCCCGGACAGCCCAATGAAAAACTGTTTTTT. Protein product: CASSPGQPNEKLFF.

The chain is built from TRBV28 and TRBJ2-1, with TRBD2 identical over 7 bases. The CDR3 consists of 16 residues. Germline V lookup: CDR1 MDHEN, CDR2 SYDVKM. Unmatched junction bases numbered 9, after V lost 5 bases and J lost 2 bases. For the CDR3, the DNA is TGTGCCAGCAGTCTCATTTCTAGCGGCCCCTACAATGAGCAGTTCTTC. Its translation is CASSLISSGPYNEQFF.

This clone was detected once. The chain combines TRBV7-3 with TRBJ2-2; D uncertain. The germline CDR1 and CDR2 sequences are SGHTA and FQGTGA. CDR3 length: 15 amino acids. The V gene lost 0 bases and the J gene lost 5 bases, with 10 bases spanning the gap. The DNA of the CDR3 is TGTGCCAGCAGCTTAACTCACGGATATACCGGGGAGCTGTTTTTT. Encoded protein: CASSLTHGYTGELFF.

The CDR3 DNA reads TGTGCCAGCAGTTCGCCCTACGACGGGACTAACTACGAGCAGTACTTC. Residues: CASSSPYDGTNYEQYF. The genes are TRBV28 and TRBJ2-7; TRBD2 matches 7 bases. In germline, CDR1 is MDHEN, CDR2 SYDVKM. CDR3 length: 16 amino acids. The V segment lost 4 bases and the J segment 3 bases; nucleotides outside the gene matches: 12.

This sequence joins TRBV28 and TRBJ2-1; 10 bases line up with TRBD2. The CDR3 length is 13 residues. Germline lookup yields CDR1 MDHEN and CDR2 SYDVKM. The trim removed 6 bases at V and 15 bases at J, leaving 11 bases unmatched. The CDR3: CASSYLLAGAGFF. The CDR3 DNA follows: TGTGCCAGCAGCTACCTTCTAGCGGGGGCTGGGTTCTTC.

To note about this clone: This may come from a read error, since a much larger clone is one base off. The genes are TRBV7-2 and TRBJ2-1; D not certain. The CDR3 sequence is 12 residues long. CDR1 and CDR2 (germline): SGHTA, FQGNSA. The CDR3 loop is CAGSRTLDEQFF. The CDR3 DNA is TGTGCCGGCAGCAGAACCTTGGATGAGCAGTTCTTC.

This chain uses TRBV30 with TRBJ1-3; tentatively, D is TRBD1 (5 bases). The germline V gene has CDR1 GTSNPN and CDR2 SVGIG (reference sequence). The CDR3 is made up of 14 amino acids. The germline V and J ends were trimmed by 3 bases and 0 bases, with 9 bases remaining between them. The CDR3 loop reads CAWRQVSSGNTIYF. Here the CDR3 DNA reads TGTGCCTGGAGACAGGTCAGCTCTGGAAACACCATATATTTT.